These T cell receptor beta chains were read from a single sample in a study of blood T cells in healthy people across ages. TCRdb passed the 5' RACE reads through MiXCR, listing each CDR3 protein once. The profile shows some 1.5 million distinct CDR3 sequences, roughly 28% of them singletons. Sequencing was performed on blood. The receptors stem from a woman in her 30s in good health. The CDR3 runs from the conserved cysteine through the conserved F or W. D genes are given only for firm matches. Size tells how often a clone was seen (once, few, many) or the class of an expanded clone, and some rows leave it out.

>18|TRBV14|NA|NA|TRBJ2-2
CASSQVQGSLLNTGELFF
TGTGCCAGCAGCCAAGTCCAGGGGTCCCTCCTGAACACCGGGGAGCTGTTTTTT
>14|TRBV5-5|NA|NA|TRBJ2-5
CASSNLTLQETQYF
TGTGCCAGCAGCAATTTGACACTACAAGAGACCCAGTACTTC
>15|TRBV10-3|few|NA|TRBJ2-1
CAISESGGYYNEQFF
TGTGCCATCAGTGAGTCGGGGGGCTACTACAATGAGCAGTTCTTC
>12|TRBV11-2|many|NA|TRBJ1-6
CASSLDQGSLHF
TGTGCCAGCAGCTTAGACCAGGGGTCTCTCCACTTT
>17|TRBV3-1|NA|NA|TRBJ2-6
CASSQGWPSSGANVLTF
TGTGCCAGCAGCCAGGGGTGGCCTAGCTCTGGGGCCAACGTCCTGACTTTC
>14|TRBV7-9|NA|NA|TRBJ2-7
CASSSVVRPYEQYF
TGTGCCAGCAGCTCGGTGGTACGCCCCTACGAGCAGTACTTC
>15|TRBV24-1|NA|NA|TRBJ1-5
CATSHSGRRNQPQHF
TGTGCCACCAGCCATTCCGGACGGAGGAATCAGCCCCAGCATTTT
>15|TRBV12-3/TRBV12-4|many|NA|TRBJ2-6
CASSLGRAGANVLTF
TGTGCCAGCAGTTTAGGCAGGGCTGGGGCCAACGTCCTGACTTTC
>21|TRBV24-1|few|NA|TRBJ2-1
CATSDLLSSKGPVYQDNEQFF
TGTGCCACCAGTGATTTGCTTAGCTCGAAGGGGCCGGTCTATCAAGACAATGAGCAGTTCTTC
>16|TRBV4-1|few|NA|TRBJ1-5
CASSLFLMDSIMPQHF
TGCGCCAGCAGCCTATTTTTAATGGACAGTATTATGCCCCAGCATTTT
>17|TRBV4-3|many|NA|TRBJ2-6
CASSQDSPGSGANVLTF
TGCGCCAGCAGCCAAGATTCACCGGGGTCCGGGGCCAACGTCCTGACTTTC
>14|TRBV5-1|NA|NA|TRBJ1-5
CASSFTGVDQPQHF
TGCGCCAGCAGCTTCACAGGAGTAGATCAGCCCCAGCATTTT
>15|TRBV6-6|many|NA|TRBJ2-5
CASSFGLGGLETQYF
TGTGCCAGCAGTTTCGGACTCGGAGGGTTAGAGACCCAGTACTTC
>15|TRBV2|NA|NA|TRBJ2-1
CASSIQRSSYNEQFF
TGTGCCAGCAGTATACAACGGAGCTCCTACAATGAGCAGTTCTTC
>17|TRBV4-1|few|NA|TRBJ1-2
CASSPSPADRRLYGYTF
TGCGCCAGCAGCCCATCGCCCGCCGACCGGCGCCTCTATGGCTACACCTTC
>13|TRBV27|many|NA|TRBJ2-7
CASSLFQSYEQYF
TGTGCCAGCAGCCTATTTCAATCCTACGAGCAGTACTTC
>13|TRBV28|NA|TRBD1|TRBJ2-3
CASSRTGRDTQYF
TGTGCCAGCAGTCGGACAGGGAGGGATACGCAGTATTTT
>15|TRBV9|few|NA|TRBJ2-3
CASSVVGSGTDTQYF
TGTGCCAGCAGCGTAGTTGGGTCAGGCACAGATACGCAGTATTTT
>15|TRBV7-2|few|NA|TRBJ2-1
CASSLERPGWNEQFF
TGTGCCAGCAGCTTAGAAAGACCCGGGTGGAATGAGCAGTTCTTC